The present T cell receptor beta chain was sequenced within a study of neoadjuvant nivolumab and ipilimumab in lung cancer. Turning to the study itself: Nivolumab 3 mg/kg was given days 1, 15 and 29, plus ipilimumab 1 mg/kg day 1 in combination. The study, taken as a whole, reports: Resected-tumor TCR richness correlated positively with pretherapy blood richness.

The assay was immunoSEQ multiplex PCR, and TCRdb's table has in-frame clones only and misses some. The table shows around 17,000 clones, with around 69% occurring only once. Details on this clone: Its antigen is unknown.

Trimming shortened V by 2 bases and J by 8 bases, and 16 bases separated the two germline ends. This CDR3 is built from 15 residues. The germline gives CDR1 SNHLY, CDR2 FYNNEI. This TCR was sampled from an adult with non-small cell lung cancer. The chain carries TRBV2 and TRBJ2-1; a weak D match, TRBD1 (6 bases). This specimen was tumor tissue, taken after neoadjuvant nivolumab, alone or with ipilimumab, at or shortly before surgery. The CDR3 sequence: CASSELGTRKDEQFF. CDR3 nucleotide sequence: TGTGCCAGCAGTGAACTCGGGACAAGGAAGGATGAGCAGTTCTTC. The variable domain in full, with the rest retrieved from reference TRBV2 and TRBJ2-1, is EPEVTQTPSHQVTQMGQEVILRCVPISNHLYFYWYRQILGQKVEFLVSFYNNEISEKSEIFDDQFSVERPDGSNFTLKIRSTKLEDSAMYFCASSELGTRKDEQFFGPGTRLTVL.